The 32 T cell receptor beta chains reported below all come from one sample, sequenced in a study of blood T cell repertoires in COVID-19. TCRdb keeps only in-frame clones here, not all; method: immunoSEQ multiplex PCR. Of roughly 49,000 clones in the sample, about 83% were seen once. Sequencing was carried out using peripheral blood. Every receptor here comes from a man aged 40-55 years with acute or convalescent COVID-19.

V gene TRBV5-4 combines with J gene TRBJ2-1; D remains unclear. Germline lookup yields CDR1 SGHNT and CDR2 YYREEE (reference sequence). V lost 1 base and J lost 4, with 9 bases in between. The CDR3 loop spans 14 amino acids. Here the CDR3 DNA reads TGTGCCAGCAGCTTGTCACAGAGATACAATGAGCAGTTCTTC. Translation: CASSLSQRYNEQFF.

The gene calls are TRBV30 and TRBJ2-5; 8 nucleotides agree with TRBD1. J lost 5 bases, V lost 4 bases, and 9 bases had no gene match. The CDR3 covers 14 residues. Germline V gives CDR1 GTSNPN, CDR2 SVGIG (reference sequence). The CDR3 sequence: CAWNSQGASETQYF. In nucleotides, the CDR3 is TGTGCCTGGAATAGTCAGGGGGCTTCGGAGACCCAGTACTTC.

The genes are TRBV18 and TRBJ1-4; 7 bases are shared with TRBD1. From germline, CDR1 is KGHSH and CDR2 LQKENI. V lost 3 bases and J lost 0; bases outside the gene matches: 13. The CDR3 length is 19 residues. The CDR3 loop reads CASSPVGQIKVATNEKLFF. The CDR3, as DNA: TGTGCCAGCTCACCGGTGGGACAGATAAAAGTTGCAACTAATGAAAAACTGTTTTTT.

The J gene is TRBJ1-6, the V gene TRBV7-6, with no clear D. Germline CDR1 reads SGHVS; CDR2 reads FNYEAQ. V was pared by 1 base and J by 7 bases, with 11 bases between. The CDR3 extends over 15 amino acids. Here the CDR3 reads CASSLEAGENSPLHF. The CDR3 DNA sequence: TGTGCCAGCAGCTTAGAAGCCGGAGAGAATTCACCCCTCCACTTT.

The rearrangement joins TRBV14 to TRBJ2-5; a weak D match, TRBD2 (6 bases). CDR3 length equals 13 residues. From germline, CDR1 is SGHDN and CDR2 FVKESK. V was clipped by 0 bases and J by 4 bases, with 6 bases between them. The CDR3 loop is CASSQEGGETQYF. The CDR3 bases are TGTGCCAGCAGCCAAGAGGGGGGAGAGACCCAGTACTTC.

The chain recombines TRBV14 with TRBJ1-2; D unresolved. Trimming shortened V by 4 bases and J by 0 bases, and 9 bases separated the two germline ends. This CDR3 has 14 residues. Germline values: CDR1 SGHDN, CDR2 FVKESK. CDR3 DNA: TGTGCCAGCAGCCCCCCGGTCGCTAACTATGGCTACACCTTC. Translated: CASSPPVANYGYTF.

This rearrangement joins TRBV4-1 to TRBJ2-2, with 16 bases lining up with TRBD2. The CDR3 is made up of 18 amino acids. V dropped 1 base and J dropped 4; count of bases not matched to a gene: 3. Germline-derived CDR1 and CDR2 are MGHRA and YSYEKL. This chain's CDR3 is CASSQGGTSGRGTGELFF. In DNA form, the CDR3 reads TGCGCCAGCAGCCAAGGGGGGACTAGCGGGAGGGGCACCGGGGAGCTGTTTTTT.

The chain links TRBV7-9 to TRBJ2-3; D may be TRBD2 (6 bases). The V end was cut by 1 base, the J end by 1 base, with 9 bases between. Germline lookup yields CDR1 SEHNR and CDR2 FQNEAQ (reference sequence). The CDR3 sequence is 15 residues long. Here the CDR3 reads CASSLGSSGTDTQYF. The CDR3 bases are TGTGCCAGCAGCTTAGGGTCTAGCGGCACAGATACGCAGTATTTT.

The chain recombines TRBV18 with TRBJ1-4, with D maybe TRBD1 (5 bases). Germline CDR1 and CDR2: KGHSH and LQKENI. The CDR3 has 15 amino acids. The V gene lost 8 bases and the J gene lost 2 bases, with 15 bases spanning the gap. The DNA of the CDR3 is TGTGCCAGCCCTCCCAGGGAGGAGACTAATGAAAAACTGTTTTTT. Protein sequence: CASPPREETNEKLFF.

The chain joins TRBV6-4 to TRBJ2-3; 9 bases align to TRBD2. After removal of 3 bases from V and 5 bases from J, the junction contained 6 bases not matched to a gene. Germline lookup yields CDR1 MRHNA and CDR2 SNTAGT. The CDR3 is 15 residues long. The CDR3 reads CASSEASGAGDTQYF. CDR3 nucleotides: TGTGCCAGCAGTGAGGCTAGCGGGGCGGGAGATACGCAGTATTTT.

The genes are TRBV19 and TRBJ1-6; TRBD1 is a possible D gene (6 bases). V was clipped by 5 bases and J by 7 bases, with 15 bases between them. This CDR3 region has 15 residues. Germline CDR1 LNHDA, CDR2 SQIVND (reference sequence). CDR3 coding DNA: TGTGCCAGTAGTGGAACGCAGGGGCGGAATTCACCCCTCCACTTT. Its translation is CASSGTQGRNSPLHF.

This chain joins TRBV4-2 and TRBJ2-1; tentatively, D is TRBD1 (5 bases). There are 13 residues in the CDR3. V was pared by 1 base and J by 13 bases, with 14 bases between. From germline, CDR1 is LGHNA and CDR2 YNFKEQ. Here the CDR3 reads CASSQGPQGPQFF. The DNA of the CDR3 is TGTGCCAGCAGCCAAGGTCCTCAGGGCCCACAGTTCTTC.

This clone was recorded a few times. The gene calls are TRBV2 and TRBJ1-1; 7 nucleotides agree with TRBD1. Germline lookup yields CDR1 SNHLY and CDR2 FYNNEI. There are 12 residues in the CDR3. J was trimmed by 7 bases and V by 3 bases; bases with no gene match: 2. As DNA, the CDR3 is TGTGCCAGCAGTGACCAGGGGGATGAAGCTTTCTTT. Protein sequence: CASSDQGDEAFF.

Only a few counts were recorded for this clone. CDR3: CASRRDRGPNEQFF. CDR3 nucleotides: TGTGCCAGCCGCCGGGACAGGGGACCCAATGAGCAGTTCTTC. This chain uses TRBV2 with TRBJ2-1; TRBD1 aligns across 10 bases. Germline CDR1 is SNHLY and CDR2 is FYNNEI. This CDR3 is built from 14 residues. Trimming at V came to 8 bases and at J to 6 bases, leaving 7 bases not matched to a gene.

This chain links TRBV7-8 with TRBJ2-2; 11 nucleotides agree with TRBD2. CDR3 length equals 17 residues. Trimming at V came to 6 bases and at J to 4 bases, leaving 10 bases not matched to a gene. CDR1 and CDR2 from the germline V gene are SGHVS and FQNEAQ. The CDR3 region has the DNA TGTGCCAGCAGGAGTCTAGCGGGAGGTTCGACCACCGGGGAGCTGTTTTTT. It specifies CASRSLAGGSTTGELFF.

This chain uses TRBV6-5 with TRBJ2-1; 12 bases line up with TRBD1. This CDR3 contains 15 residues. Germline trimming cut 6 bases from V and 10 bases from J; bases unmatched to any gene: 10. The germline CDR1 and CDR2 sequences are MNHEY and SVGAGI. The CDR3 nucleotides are TGTGCCAGCAGGAGAGGGACAGGGGGCGGTTGGGAGCAGTTCTTC. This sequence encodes CASRRGTGGGWEQFF.

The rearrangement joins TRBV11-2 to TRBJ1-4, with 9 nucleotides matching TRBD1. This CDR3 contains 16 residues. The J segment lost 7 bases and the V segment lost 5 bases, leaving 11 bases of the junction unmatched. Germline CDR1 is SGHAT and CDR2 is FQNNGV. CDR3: CASSPTRTGASEKLFF. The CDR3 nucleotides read TGTGCCAGCAGCCCCACCCGGACAGGGGCGAGTGAAAAACTGTTTTTT.

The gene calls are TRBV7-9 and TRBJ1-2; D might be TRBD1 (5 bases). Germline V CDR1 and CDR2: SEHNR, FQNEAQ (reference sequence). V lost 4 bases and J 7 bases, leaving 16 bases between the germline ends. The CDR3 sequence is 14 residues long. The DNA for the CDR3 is TGTGCCAGCAGCTCCCGCGGGGTAACAGGTGGCTACACCTTC. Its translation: CASSSRGVTGGYTF.

The CDR3 reads CAISGGLQGAETQYF. Written as DNA, the CDR3 is TGTGCCATCAGCGGGGGACTACAGGGGGCAGAGACCCAGTACTTC. J is TRBJ2-5 and V is TRBV10-3, with 9 bases that match TRBD1. V was pared by 6 bases and J by 4 bases, with 9 bases of the junction left unmatched. CDR3 size: 15 residues. From germline, CDR1 is ENHRY and CDR2 SYGVKD.

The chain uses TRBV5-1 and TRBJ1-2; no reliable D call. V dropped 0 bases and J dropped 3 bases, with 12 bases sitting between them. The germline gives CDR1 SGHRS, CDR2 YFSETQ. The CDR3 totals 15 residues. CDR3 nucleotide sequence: TGCGCCAGCAGCTTGGTAGGTCAGGATCACTATGGCTACACCTTC. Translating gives CASSLVGQDHYGYTF.

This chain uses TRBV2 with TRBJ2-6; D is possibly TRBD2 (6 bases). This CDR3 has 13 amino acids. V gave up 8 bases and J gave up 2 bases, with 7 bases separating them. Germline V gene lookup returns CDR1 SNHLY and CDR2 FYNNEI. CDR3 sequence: CASAGTGANVLTF. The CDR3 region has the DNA TGTGCCAGCGCGGGGACTGGGGCCAACGTCCTGACTTTC.

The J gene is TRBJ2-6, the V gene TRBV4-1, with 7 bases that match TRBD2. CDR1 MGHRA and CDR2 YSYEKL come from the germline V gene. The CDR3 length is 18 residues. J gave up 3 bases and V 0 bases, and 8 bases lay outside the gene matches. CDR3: CASSQDLSGAGGANVLTF. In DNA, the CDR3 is TGCGCCAGCAGCCAAGATTTGAGCGGGGCAGGTGGGGCCAACGTCCTGACTTTC.

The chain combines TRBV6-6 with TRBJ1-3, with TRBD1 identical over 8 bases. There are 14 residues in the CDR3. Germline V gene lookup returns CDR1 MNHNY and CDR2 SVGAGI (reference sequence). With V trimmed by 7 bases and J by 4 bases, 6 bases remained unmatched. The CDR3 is CASTVGTGGNTIYF. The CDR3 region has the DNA TGTGCCAGCACGGTAGGGACAGGAGGAAACACCATATATTTT.

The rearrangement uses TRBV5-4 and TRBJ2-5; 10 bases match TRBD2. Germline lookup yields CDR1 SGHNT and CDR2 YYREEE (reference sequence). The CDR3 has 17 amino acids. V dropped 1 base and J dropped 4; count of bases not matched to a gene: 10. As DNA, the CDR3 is TGTGCCAGCAGCTTGACGGCAGCGGGGGGGCCCCCAGAGACCCAGTACTTC. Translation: CASSLTAAGGPPETQYF.

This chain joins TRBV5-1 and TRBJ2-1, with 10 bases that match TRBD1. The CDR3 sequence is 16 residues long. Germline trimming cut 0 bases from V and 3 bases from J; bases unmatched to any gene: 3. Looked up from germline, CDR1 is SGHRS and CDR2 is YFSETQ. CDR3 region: CASSLGDRGIYNEQFF. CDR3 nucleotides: TGCGCCAGCAGCTTGGGGGACAGGGGCATCTACAATGAGCAGTTCTTC.

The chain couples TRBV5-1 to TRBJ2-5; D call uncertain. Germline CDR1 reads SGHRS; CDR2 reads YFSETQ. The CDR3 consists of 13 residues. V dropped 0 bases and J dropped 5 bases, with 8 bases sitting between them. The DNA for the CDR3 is TGCGCCAGCAGCTTGGTGGCGGAGGAGACCCAGTACTTC. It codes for CASSLVAEETQYF.

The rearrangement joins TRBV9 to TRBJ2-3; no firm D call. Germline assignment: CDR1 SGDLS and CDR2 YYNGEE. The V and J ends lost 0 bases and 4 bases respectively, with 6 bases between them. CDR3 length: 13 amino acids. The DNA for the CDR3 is TGTGCCAGCAGCGTAGGGCCCTCAGATACGCAGTATTTT. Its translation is CASSVGPSDTQYF.

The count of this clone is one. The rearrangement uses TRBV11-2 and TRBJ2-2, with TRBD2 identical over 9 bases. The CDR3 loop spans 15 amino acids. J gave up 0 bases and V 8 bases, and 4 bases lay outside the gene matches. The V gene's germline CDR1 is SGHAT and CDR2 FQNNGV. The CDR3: CASESGGPNTGELFF. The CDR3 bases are TGTGCCAGCGAGAGCGGGGGGCCGAACACCGGGGAGCTGTTTTTT.

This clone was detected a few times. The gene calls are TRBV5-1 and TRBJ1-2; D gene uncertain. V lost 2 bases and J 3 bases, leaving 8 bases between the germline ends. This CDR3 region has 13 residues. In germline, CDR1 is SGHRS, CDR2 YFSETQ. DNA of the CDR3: TGCGCCAGCAGCTTTAATGGAGACTATGGCTACACCTTC. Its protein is CASSFNGDYGYTF.

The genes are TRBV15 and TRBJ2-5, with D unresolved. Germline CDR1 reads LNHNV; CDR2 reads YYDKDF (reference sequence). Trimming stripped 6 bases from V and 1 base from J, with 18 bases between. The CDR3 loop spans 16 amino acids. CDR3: CATRAPQATSQETQYF. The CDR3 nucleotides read TGTGCCACCAGGGCCCCCCAGGCCACCAGCCAAGAGACCCAGTACTTC.

The CDR3 DNA reads TGTGCCAGCTCATCGGACAGGGGACAGAGAAAAAGGCATTTT. This codes for CASSSDRGQRKRHF. This chain connects TRBV18 to TRBJ1-5; 9 bases agree with TRBD1. The V segment lost 5 bases and the J segment 15 bases; nucleotides outside the gene matches: 14. From germline, CDR1 is KGHSH and CDR2 LQKENI. This CDR3 contains 14 residues.

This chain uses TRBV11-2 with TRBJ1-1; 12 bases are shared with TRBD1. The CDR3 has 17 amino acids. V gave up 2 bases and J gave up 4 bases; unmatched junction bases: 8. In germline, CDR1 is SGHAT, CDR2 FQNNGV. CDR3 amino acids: CASSLFGTGGSATEAFF. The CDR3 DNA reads TGTGCCAGCAGCTTATTCGGGACAGGGGGCTCGGCCACTGAAGCTTTCTTT. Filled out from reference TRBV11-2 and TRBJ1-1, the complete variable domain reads EAGVAQSPRYKIIEKRQSVAFWCNPISGHATLYWYQQILGQGPKLLIQFQNNGVVDDSQLPKDRFSAERLKGVDSTLKIQPAKLEDSAVYLCASSLFGTGGSATEAFFGQGTRLTVV.